These 8 T cell receptor beta chains share one sample of origin, sequenced in a study of read filtering for tumor transcriptome and immune sequencing. Molecular barcoded adaptors covering alpha/delta and beta/gamma chains were used on 400 ng RNA. From the reads, TCRdb called clonotypes with MiXCR, one entry per CDR3 protein. The sample carries roughly 69,000 distinct CDR3 sequences, approximately 13% recorded once. The specimen was a population of CD138-negative cells sorted from bone marrow. The receptors were gathered from a donor older than 35 with multiple myeloma.

Concerning this clonotype: One base separates it from a far larger clone, so it is likely a read error. The chain couples TRBV7-3 to TRBJ2-1; D unclear. This CDR3 region has 17 residues. Germline V gene sequence: CDR1 SGHTA, CDR2 FQGTGA. V lost 6 bases, J lost 3 bases, and 21 bases lay in between. CDR3 amino acids: CASSQRPRVALYNEQFF. CDR3 DNA sequence: TGTGCCAGCAGTCAAAGACCCCGGGTGGCCCTCTACAATGAGCAGTTCTTC.

In its sample, this clonotype was seen many times. One end of the junction varies from germline; a read error may be responsible. The chain is built from TRBV3-1 and TRBJ2-1; D gene ambiguous. This CDR3 contains 17 residues. Germline CDR1 reads LGHDT; CDR2 reads YNNKEL (reference sequence). The CDR3 DNA is TGTGCCAGCAGCGAAAACCCGTCATCGCGGTATAGTACCCCCCAGATCTTC. Encoded protein: CASSENPSSRYSTPQIF.

Many counts were recorded for this clonotype. The J gene is TRBJ1-6, the V gene TRBV20-1; D uncertain. The V end lost 4 bases, the J end lost 1 base, and 8 bases lay between the germline ends. This CDR3 is 14 amino acids long. Germline V lookup: CDR1 DFQATT, CDR2 SNEGSKA (reference sequence). The chain's CDR3 is CSATGVSYNSPLHF. CDR3 bases: TGCAGTGCTACGGGAGTATCCTATAATTCACCCCTCCACTTT.

This clonotype was seen many times. The J gene is TRBJ2-3, the V gene TRBV9; 8 bases are shared with TRBD1. With 4 bases clipped from V and 1 base from J, the junction kept 8 bases outside the gene matches. CDR3 length: 16 residues. CDR1 and CDR2 (germline): SGDLS, YYNGEE. CDR3: CASSFGQGLGTDTQYF. CDR3 nucleotide sequence: TGTGCCAGCAGCTTCGGACAGGGACTCGGCACAGATACGCAGTATTTT.

This clonotype has a count of ten or more. The chain has TRBV7-2 and TRBJ2-3; TRBD1 aligns across 8 bases. Trimming removed 3 bases from V and 1 base from J; junction bases left unmatched: 3. Looked up from germline, CDR1 is SGHTA and CDR2 is FQGNSA. The CDR3 has 15 residues. The CDR3 region is CASSLDRVGTDTQYF. CDR3 coding DNA: TGTGCCAGCAGCTTGGACAGGGTTGGCACAGATACGCAGTATTTT.

This clonotype was recorded at least ten times. The chain combines TRBV19 with TRBJ2-1, with D tentatively TRBD1 (6 bases). The germline CDR1 and CDR2 sequences are LNHDA and SQIVND (reference sequence). The CDR3 has 15 residues. Trimming cost V 1 base and J 7 bases, with 14 bases left between them. The CDR3 DNA reads as TGTGCCAGTAGTATAGGGGGACAACCCTTGAATGAGCAGTTCTTC. Protein sequence: CASSIGGQPLNEQFF.

This clonotype was found many times. This chain links TRBV29-1 with TRBJ2-7; D may correspond to TRBD1 or TRBD2 (5 bases each). Per the germline V gene, CDR1 is SQVTM and CDR2 is ANQGSEA. There are 15 residues in the CDR3. V was clipped by 4 bases and J by 0 bases, with 16 bases between them. The CDR3 loop reads CSVAPGLTSSYEQYF. The CDR3 DNA reads as TGCAGCGTTGCCCCGGGGCTAACTAGCTCCTACGAGCAGTACTTC.

This clonotype was observed a few times. The chain carries TRBV20-1 and TRBJ2-7; 9 bases match TRBD1. The CDR3 totals 13 residues. J lost 2 bases, V lost 5 bases, and 4 bases had no gene match. Per the germline V gene, CDR1 is DFQATT and CDR2 is SNEGSKA (reference sequence). The CDR3 sequence is CSALRDRAYEQYF. DNA for the CDR3: TGCAGTGCTCTCCGGGACAGGGCCTACGAGCAGTACTTC.